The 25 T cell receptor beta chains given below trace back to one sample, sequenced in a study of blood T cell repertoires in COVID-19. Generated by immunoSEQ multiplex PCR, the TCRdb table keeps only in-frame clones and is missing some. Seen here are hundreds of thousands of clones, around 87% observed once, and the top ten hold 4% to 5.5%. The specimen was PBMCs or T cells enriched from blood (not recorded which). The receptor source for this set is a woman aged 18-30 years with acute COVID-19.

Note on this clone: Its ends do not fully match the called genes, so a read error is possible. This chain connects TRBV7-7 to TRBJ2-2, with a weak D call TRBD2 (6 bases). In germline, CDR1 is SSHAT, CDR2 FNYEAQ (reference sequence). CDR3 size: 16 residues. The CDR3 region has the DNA TGTGCTAGCAGTCCACGACCCGGGGGGAACACCGGGGAGCTGTTTTTT. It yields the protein CASSPRPGGNTGELFF.

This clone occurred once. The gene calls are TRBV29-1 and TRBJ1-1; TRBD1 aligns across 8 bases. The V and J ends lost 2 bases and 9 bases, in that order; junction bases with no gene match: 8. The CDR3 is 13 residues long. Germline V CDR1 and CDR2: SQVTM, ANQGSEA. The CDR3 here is CSVEPTGGGQAFF. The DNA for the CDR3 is TGCAGCGTTGAACCCACAGGGGGGGGTCAAGCTTTCTTT.

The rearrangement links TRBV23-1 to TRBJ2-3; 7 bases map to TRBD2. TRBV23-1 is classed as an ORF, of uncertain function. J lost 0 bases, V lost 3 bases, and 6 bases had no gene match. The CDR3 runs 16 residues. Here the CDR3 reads CASSHLAGPSTDTQYF. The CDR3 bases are TGCGCCAGCAGTCACTTAGCGGGCCCAAGCACAGATACGCAGTATTTT.

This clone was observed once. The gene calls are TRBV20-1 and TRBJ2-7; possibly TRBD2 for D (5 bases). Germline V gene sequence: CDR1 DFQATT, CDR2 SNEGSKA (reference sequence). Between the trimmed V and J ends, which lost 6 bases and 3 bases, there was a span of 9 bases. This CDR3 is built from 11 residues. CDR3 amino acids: CSAQLGYEQYF. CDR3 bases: TGCAGTGCCCAACTAGGCTACGAGCAGTACTTC.

In DNA, the CDR3 is TGTGCCAGCAGTTTAATTTTGATAGGGAGGCAAGAGACCCAGTACTTC. It translates to CASSLILIGRQETQYF. The chain has TRBV28 and TRBJ2-5; tentatively, D is TRBD2 (6 bases). With 2 bases removed from V and 2 bases from J, the gap between germline ends came to 15 bases. The CDR3 is 16 amino acids. CDR1 and CDR2 (germline): MDHEN, SYDVKM.

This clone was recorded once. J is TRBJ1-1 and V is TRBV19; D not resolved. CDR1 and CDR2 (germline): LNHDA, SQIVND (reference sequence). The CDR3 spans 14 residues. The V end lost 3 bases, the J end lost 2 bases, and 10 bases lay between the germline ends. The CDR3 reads CASSIREVNTEAFF. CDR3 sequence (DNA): TGTGCCAGTAGTATCCGGGAGGTCAACACTGAAGCTTTCTTT.

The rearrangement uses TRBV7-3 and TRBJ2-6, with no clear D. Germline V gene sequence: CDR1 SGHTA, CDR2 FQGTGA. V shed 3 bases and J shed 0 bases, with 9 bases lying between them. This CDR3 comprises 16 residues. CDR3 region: CASSFGHRSGANVLTF. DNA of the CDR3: TGTGCCAGCAGCTTTGGGCACCGCTCTGGGGCCAACGTCCTGACTTTC.

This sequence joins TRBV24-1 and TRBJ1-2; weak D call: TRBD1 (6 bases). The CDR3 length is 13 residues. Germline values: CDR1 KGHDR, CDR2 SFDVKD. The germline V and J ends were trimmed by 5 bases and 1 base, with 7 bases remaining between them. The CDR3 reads CATSADSNYGYTF. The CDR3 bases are TGTGCCACCAGTGCGGACAGTAACTATGGCTACACCTTC.

The CDR3 is CASSLSAKETQYF. In DNA form, the CDR3 reads TGTGCCAGCAGCTTAAGCGCCAAAGAGACCCAGTACTTC. The chain employs TRBV7-3 and TRBJ2-5, with D unclear. Germline assignment: CDR1 SGHTA and CDR2 FQGTGA. The CDR3 spans 13 residues. V gave up 1 base and J gave up 3 bases, with 6 bases separating them. The whole variable domain, filled in from reference TRBV7-3 and TRBJ2-5, reads GAGVSQTPSNKVTEKGKYVELRCDPISGHTALYWYRQSLGQGPEFLIYFQGTGAADDSGLPNDRFFAVRPEGSVSTLKIQRTERGDSAVYLCASSLSAKETQYFGPGTRLLVL.

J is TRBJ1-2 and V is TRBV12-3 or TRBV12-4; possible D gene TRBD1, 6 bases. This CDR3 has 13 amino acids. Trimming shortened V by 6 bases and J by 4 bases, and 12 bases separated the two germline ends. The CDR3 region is CASRFQGSYGYTF. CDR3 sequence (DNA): TGTGCCAGCAGATTTCAGGGGAGCTATGGCTACACCTTC.

The DNA for the CDR3 is TGTGCCACCAGTGATTTATCTGATGGCTACACCTTC. It specifies CATSDLSDGYTF. The chain links TRBV24-1 to TRBJ1-2; D is unclear. Germline CDR1 and CDR2: KGHDR and SFDVKD. The CDR3 length is 12 residues. Between the trimmed V and J ends, which lost 1 base and 6 bases, there was a span of 5 bases.

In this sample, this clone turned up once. DNA of the CDR3: TGTGCCAGCAGTGACGGGACAGCAGAAGCTTTCTTT. Its translation: CASSDGTAEAFF. This rearrangement joins TRBV11-3 to TRBJ1-1; 7 bases are shared with TRBD1. This CDR3 has 12 residues. V shed 6 bases, J shed 8 bases, and the junction held 6 bases outside the gene matches. Germline lookup yields CDR1 SGHNT and CDR2 YENEEA.

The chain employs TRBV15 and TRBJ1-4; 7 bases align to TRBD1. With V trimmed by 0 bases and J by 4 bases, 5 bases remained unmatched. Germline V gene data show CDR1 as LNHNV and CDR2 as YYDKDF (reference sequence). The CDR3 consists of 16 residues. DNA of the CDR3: TGTGCCACCAGCAGAGATCGGACAGGACTTAATGAAAAACTGTTTTTT. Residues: CATSRDRTGLNEKLFF.

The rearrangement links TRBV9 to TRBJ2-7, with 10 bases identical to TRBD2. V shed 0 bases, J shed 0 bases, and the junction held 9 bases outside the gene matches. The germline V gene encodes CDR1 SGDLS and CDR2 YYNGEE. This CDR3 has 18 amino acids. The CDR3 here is CASSVGASGRLSSYEQYF. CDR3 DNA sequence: TGTGCCAGCAGCGTAGGTGCTAGCGGGAGACTTAGCTCCTACGAGCAGTACTTC. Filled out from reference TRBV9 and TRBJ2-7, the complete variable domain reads DSGVTQTPKHLITATGQRVTLRCSPRSGDLSVYWYQQSLDQGLQFLIQYYNGEERAKGNILERFSAQQFPDLHSELNLSSLELGDSALYFCASSVGASGRLSSYEQYFGPGTRLTVT.

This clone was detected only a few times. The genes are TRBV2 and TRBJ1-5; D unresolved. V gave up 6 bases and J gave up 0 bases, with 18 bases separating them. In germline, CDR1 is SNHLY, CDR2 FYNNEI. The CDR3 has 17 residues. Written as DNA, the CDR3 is TGTGCCAGCAGGAGGGCGGCCGTTCGGTATAGCAATCAGCCCCAGCATTTT. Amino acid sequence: CASRRAAVRYSNQPQHF.

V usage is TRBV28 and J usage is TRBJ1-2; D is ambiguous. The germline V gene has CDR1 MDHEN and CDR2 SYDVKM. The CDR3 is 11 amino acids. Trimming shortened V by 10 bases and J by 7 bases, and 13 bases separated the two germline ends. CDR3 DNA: TGTGCCACTCGTCCGCGTACTGGCTACACCTTC. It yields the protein CATRPRTGYTF.

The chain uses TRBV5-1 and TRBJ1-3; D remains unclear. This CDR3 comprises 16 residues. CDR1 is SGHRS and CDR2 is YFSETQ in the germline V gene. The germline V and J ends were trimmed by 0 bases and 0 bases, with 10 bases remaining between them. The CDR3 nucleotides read TGCGCCAGCAGCTTGGGTCGGGGTAGCTCTGGAAACACCATATATTTT. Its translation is CASSLGRGSSGNTIYF.

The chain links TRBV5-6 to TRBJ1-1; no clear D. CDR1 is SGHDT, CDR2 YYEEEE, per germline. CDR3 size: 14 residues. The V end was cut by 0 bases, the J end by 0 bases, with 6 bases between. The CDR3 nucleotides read TGTGCCAGCAGCTTGGTGGACTTGAACACTGAAGCTTTCTTT. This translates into CASSLVDLNTEAFF.

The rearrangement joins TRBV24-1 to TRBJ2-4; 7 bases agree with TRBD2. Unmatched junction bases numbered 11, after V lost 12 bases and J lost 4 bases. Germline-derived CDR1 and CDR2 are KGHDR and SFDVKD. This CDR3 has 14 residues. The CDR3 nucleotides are TGTGCCCCACGAAATGAGCGGGATAAAAACATTCAGTACTTC. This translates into CAPRNERDKNIQYF.

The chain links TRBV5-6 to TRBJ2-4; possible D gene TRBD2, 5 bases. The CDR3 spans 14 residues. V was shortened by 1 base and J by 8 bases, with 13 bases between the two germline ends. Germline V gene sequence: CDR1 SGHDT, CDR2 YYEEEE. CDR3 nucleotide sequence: TGTGCCAGCAGCTTGTCAGCCCCGAGGGACATTCAGTACTTC. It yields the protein CASSLSAPRDIQYF.

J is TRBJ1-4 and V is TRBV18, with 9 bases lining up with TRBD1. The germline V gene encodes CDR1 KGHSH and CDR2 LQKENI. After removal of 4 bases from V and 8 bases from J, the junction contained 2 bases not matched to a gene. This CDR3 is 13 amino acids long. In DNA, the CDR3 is TGTGCCAGCTCACTCGGGACAGGGGAAAAACTGTTTTTT. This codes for CASSLGTGEKLFF.

CDR3 residues: CASSAATGAFF. The CDR3 DNA reads as TGTGCCAGCAGCGCAGCAACGGGAGCTTTCTTT. V gene TRBV7-9 combines with J gene TRBJ1-1; the D is unclear. Per germline, CDR1 SEHNR and CDR2 FQNEAQ (reference sequence). The CDR3 loop spans 11 amino acids. V was clipped by 5 bases and J by 10 bases, with 11 bases between them.

CDR3 coding DNA: TGTCTGGAGGGCAGAAGTCAGCCCCAGCATTTT. Its protein is CLEGRSQPQHF. The V and J genes are TRBV19 and TRBJ1-5; D is unresolved. Germline values: CDR1 LNHDA, CDR2 SQIVND (reference sequence). This CDR3 region has 11 residues.

The CDR3 protein is CAISEGAIGYTF. The CDR3 DNA reads TGTGCCATCAGTGAGGGGGCGATTGGCTACACCTTC. The chain recombines TRBV10-3 with TRBJ1-2; weak D call: TRBD1 (5 bases). The germline gives CDR1 ENHRY, CDR2 SYGVKD. Trimming removed 2 bases from V and 7 bases from J, with 8 bases in between. This CDR3 is built from 12 residues.

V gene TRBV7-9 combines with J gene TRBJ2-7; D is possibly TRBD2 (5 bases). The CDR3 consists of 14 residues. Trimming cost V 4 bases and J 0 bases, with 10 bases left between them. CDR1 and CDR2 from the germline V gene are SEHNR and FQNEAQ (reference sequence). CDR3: CASSSQGSSYEQYF. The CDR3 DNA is TGTGCCAGCAGCTCCCAAGGGAGCTCCTACGAGCAGTACTTC.